These 17 T cell receptor beta chains share one sample of origin, sequenced in a study of blood T cell repertoires in COVID-19. Libraries were prepared by immunoSEQ multiplex PCR; TCRdb keeps only in-frame clonotypes and omits some of them. The sample holds 75,000 or so clones, 88% seen once. Sequenced: peripheral blood. Every receptor here comes from a man between 65 and 79 years old with acute or convalescent COVID-19.

The chain joins TRBV4-2 to TRBJ2-5; 14 bases align to TRBD2. CDR3 length: 18 residues. Losses at the gene ends were 4 bases for V and 2 bases for J; bases not matched to a gene: 9. From germline, CDR1 is LGHNA and CDR2 YNFKEQ. The CDR3 bases are TGTGCCAGCAGCCCACGACTAGCGGGGGGGCCGGGGCAAGAGACCCAGTACTTC. Protein product: CASSPRLAGGPGQETQYF.

This clone has just one count. V and J are TRBV29-1 and TRBJ1-2; 10 bases match TRBD1. J lost 2 bases, V lost 5 bases, and 2 bases had no gene match. The CDR3 spans 13 residues. CDR1 and CDR2 (germline): SQVTM, ANQGSEA. DNA of the CDR3: TGCAGCGTTAGGACAGGGGGAAACTATGGCTACACCTTC. This encodes CSVRTGGNYGYTF.

This chain connects TRBV28 to TRBJ2-7, with a tentative D call TRBD2 (5 bases). V lost 4 bases, J lost 4 bases, and 20 bases lay in between. Per germline, CDR1 MDHEN and CDR2 SYDVKM. The CDR3 runs 16 residues. In DNA form, the CDR3 reads TGTGCCAGCAGTTCCTCCTCCGGGCGGGCCACATACGAGCAGTACTTC. It specifies CASSSSSGRATYEQYF.

The V and J genes are TRBV30 and TRBJ1-3; D gene ambiguous. The germline CDR1 and CDR2 sequences are GTSNPN and SVGIG (reference sequence). The CDR3 consists of 13 residues. Trimming removed 5 bases at V and 0 bases at J, with 8 bases between. The DNA for the CDR3 is TGTGCCTGGGATCCCAGCTCTGGAAACACCATATATTTT. This encodes CAWDPSSGNTIYF.

The V gene is TRBV4-1, the J gene TRBJ2-7; 9 bases map to TRBD2. The germline gives CDR1 MGHRA, CDR2 YSYEKL. The CDR3 spans 15 residues. Trimming at V came to 1 base and at J to 2 bases, leaving 3 bases not matched to a gene. The CDR3 loop is CASSQGLAGTYEQYF. Here the CDR3 DNA reads TGCGCCAGCAGCCAAGGCCTAGCGGGAACCTACGAGCAGTACTTC.

In this sample, this clone turned up once. This chain joins TRBV10-2 and TRBJ2-2; 13 positions match TRBD2. The ends lost 4 bases at V and 5 bases at J; junction bases unmatched: 1. The CDR3 is 15 residues long. Per germline, CDR1 WSHSY and CDR2 SAAADI. The CDR3 protein is CASSGLAGGTGELFF. The CDR3 bases are TGCGCCAGCAGTGGACTAGCGGGGGGTACCGGGGAGCTGTTTTTT.

The chain is built from TRBV3-1 (or the pseudogene TRBV3-2) and TRBJ1-1, with 10 nucleotides matching TRBD1. CDR1 and CDR2 (germline): LGHDT, YNNKEL (reference sequence). V shed 4 bases, J shed 0 bases, and the junction held 5 bases outside the gene matches. CDR3 length equals 16 residues. CDR3 DNA sequence: TGTGCCAGCAGCCGGGGACAGGGGCGTATGAACACTGAAGCTTTCTTT. Its protein is CASSRGQGRMNTEAFF.

The rearrangement links TRBV7-9 to TRBJ1-1; D possibly corresponds to TRBD1 (6 bases). Trimming took 5 bases from V and 3 from J, leaving 10 bases between them. The CDR3 totals 13 residues. Per the germline V gene, CDR1 is SEHNR and CDR2 is FQNEAQ (reference sequence). CDR3 residues: CASSPPGDTEAFF. The DNA of the CDR3 is TGTGCCAGCAGCCCGCCAGGGGACACTGAAGCTTTCTTT. The full variable domain, completed using reference TRBV7-9 and TRBJ1-1, is DTGVSQNPRHKITKRGQNVTFRCDPISEHNRLYWYRQTLGQGPEFLTYFQNEAQLEKSRLLSDRFSAERPKGSFSTLEIQRTEQGDSAMYLCASSPPGDTEAFFGQGTRLTVV.

V is TRBV4-1 and J is TRBJ1-6; 10 bases map to TRBD1. CDR1 is MGHRA and CDR2 is YSYEKL in the germline V gene. V was pared by 0 bases and J by 13 bases, with 6 bases of the junction left unmatched. This CDR3 is built from 15 residues. CDR3 loop: CASSQEGQGWVPLHF. CDR3 DNA: TGCGCCAGCAGCCAAGAGGGACAGGGGTGGGTTCCCCTCCACTTT.

This chain uses TRBV24-1 with TRBJ2-3; D may be TRBD2 (5 bases). The ends were cut back, 9 bases at V and 2 bases at J, with 17 bases in the middle. Germline V gene lookup returns CDR1 KGHDR and CDR2 SFDVKD. The CDR3 contains 15 residues. CDR3 region: CATSHSGWATDTQYF. Here the CDR3 DNA reads TGTGCCACCTCCCACTCGGGGTGGGCCACAGATACGCAGTATTTT.

J is TRBJ2-1 and V is TRBV6-5, with TRBD2 identical over 9 bases. CDR3 length: 16 residues. V was clipped by 0 bases and J by 8 bases; unmatched bases: 8. Germline assignment: CDR1 MNHEY and CDR2 SVGAGI. The CDR3 sequence is CASSYSPRGRAYEQFF. DNA for the CDR3: TGTGCCAGCAGTTACTCCCCCCGCGGGAGGGCCTATGAGCAGTTCTTC.

The rearrangement uses TRBV27 and TRBJ2-3, with 15 bases identical to TRBD2. The CDR3 is 14 amino acids. Per the germline V gene, CDR1 is MNHEY and CDR2 is SMNVEV (reference sequence). V lost 5 bases, J lost 10 bases, and 4 bases stayed unmatched. This CDR3 is CASSPGLAGGSQYF. CDR3 coding DNA: TGTGCCAGCAGTCCGGGACTAGCGGGAGGATCGCAGTATTTT.

This clone was detected only once. The chain recombines TRBV6-2 or TRBV6-3 with TRBJ1-2; no clear D gene. Germline CDR1 MNHEY, CDR2 SVGEGT. Trimming removed 8 bases from V and 3 bases from J, with 13 bases in between. CDR3 length: 13 amino acids. The CDR3 here is CASGWEVDYGYTF. The CDR3 DNA sequence: TGTGCCAGCGGTTGGGAGGTCGACTATGGCTACACCTTC.

The chain carries TRBV19 and TRBJ2-7, with TRBD2 identical over 9 bases. CDR1 and CDR2 from the germline V gene are LNHDA and SQIVND (reference sequence). The V and J ends lost 6 bases and 5 bases, in that order; junction bases with no gene match: 8. The CDR3 covers 14 residues. The chain's CDR3 is CASRTTGTSNEQYF. The CDR3 coding sequence is TGTGCCAGTAGGACGACCGGGACTAGCAACGAGCAGTACTTC.

The V gene is TRBV28, the J gene TRBJ1-2, with TRBD1 as a possible D gene (5 bases). Trimming took off 4 bases at V and 1 base at J, with 13 bases between the two ends. Germline CDR1 and CDR2: MDHEN and SYDVKM. This CDR3 comprises 15 residues. Here the CDR3 DNA reads TGTGCCAGCAGTTCCGGGCCCGGGGGTAACTATGGCTACACCTTC. It specifies CASSSGPGGNYGYTF.

The rearrangement uses TRBV27 and TRBJ2-3; tentative D call: TRBD2 (6 bases). The CDR3 is 17 amino acids. V was trimmed by 4 bases and J by 6 bases, leaving 23 bases between them. Germline CDR1 and CDR2: MNHEY and SMNVEV (reference sequence). CDR3 coding DNA: TGTGCCAGCAGTTCGTACATGGGTGGAGGGGCCGGGGATACGCAGTATTTT. Translated: CASSSYMGGGAGDTQYF.

V gene TRBV19 combines with J gene TRBJ1-4; D remains ambiguous. The CDR3 length is 15 residues. Germline lookup yields CDR1 LNHDA and CDR2 SQIVND (reference sequence). The V end was cut by 2 bases, the J end by 0 bases, with 7 bases between. CDR3 amino acids: CASSINPATNEKLFF. CDR3 DNA sequence: TGTGCCAGTAGTATAAATCCTGCAACTAATGAAAAACTGTTTTTT.